This T cell receptor (beta chain) was identified during a study of blood T cell repertoires in COVID-19. Study-level information: The cDNA or gDNA used as material had been derived from T cells, B-cell-depleted T cells, or PBMCs.

Authors' data handling: Counts of nucleated cells, estimated from reference gene primer amplification, were obtained. Method: immunoSEQ multiplex PCR; TCRdb's copy keeps in-frame clones and lacks some. Clone size and the V and J calls come from that table; the DNA yielded D and trimming. The sample lists under 30,000 clones, roughly 84% occurring once. The CDR3 is made up of 16 amino acids. The J segment lost 1 base and the V segment lost 1 base, leaving 2 bases of the junction unmatched. Germline CDR1 reads SEHNR; CDR2 reads FQNEAQ (reference sequence). The sample consisted of peripheral blood. The TCR sequence derives from a man aged 50 to 59 with active COVID-19. V gene TRBV7-9 combines with J gene TRBJ2-5; 11 nucleotides line up with TRBD1. CDR3 DNA: TGTGCCAGCAGCTTAGGGGACAGGGGGATCCAAGAGACCCAGTACTTC. This encodes CASSLGDRGIQETQYF.